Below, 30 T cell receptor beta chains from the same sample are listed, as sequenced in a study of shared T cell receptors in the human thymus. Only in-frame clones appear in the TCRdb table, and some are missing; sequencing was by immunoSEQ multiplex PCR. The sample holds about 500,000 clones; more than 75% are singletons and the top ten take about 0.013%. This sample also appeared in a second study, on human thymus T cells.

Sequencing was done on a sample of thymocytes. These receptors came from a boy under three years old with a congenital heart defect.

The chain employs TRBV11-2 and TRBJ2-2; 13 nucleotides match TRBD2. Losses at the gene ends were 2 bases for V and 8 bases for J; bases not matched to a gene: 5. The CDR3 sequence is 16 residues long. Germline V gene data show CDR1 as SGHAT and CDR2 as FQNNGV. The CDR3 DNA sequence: TGTGCCAGCAGCTTACCCACTAGCGGGAGGGCTGGGGAGCTGTTTTTT. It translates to CASSLPTSGRAGELFF.

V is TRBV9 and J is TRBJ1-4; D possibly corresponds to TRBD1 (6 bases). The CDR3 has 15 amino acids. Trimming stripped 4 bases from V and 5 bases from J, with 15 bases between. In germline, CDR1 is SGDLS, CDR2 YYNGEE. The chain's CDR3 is CASSPPTGENEKLFF. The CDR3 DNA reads TGTGCCAGCAGCCCCCCGACAGGAGAGAATGAAAAACTGTTTTTT.

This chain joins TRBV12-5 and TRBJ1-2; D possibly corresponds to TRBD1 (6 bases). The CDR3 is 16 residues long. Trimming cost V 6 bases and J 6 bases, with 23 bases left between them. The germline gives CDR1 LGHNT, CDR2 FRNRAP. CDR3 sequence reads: CASGLYGQPGRNGYTF. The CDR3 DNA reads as TGTGCTAGTGGCCTTTACGGACAGCCAGGGCGAAATGGCTACACCTTC.

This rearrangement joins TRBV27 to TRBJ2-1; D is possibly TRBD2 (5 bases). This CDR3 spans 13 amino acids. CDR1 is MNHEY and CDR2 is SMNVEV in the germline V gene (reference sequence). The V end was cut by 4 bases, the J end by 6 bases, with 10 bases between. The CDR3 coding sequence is TGTGCCAGCAGTTCGGACGGAGGCAATGAGCAGTTCTTC. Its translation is CASSSDGGNEQFF.

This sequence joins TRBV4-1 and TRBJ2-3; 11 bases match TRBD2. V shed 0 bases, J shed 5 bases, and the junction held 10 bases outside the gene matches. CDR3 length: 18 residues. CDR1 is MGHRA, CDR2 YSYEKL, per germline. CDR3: CASSQDSALAGGGDTQYF. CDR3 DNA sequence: TGCGCCAGCAGCCAAGATAGTGCCCTAGCGGGAGGCGGAGATACGCAGTATTTT.

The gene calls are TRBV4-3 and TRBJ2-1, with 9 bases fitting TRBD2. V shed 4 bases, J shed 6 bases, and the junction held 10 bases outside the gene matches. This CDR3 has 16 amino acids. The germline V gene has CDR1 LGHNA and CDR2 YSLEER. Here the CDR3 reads CASSRESGLAVNEQFF. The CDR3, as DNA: TGCGCCAGCAGCCGGGAGTCGGGACTAGCTGTCAATGAGCAGTTCTTC.

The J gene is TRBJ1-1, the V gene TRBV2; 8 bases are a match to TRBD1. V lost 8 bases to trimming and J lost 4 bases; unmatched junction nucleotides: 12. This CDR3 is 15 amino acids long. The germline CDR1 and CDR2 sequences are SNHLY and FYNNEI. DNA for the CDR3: TGTGCCAGCGGGGAACAGGGGGTAAAGTTCACTGAAGCTTTCTTT. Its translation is CASGEQGVKFTEAFF.

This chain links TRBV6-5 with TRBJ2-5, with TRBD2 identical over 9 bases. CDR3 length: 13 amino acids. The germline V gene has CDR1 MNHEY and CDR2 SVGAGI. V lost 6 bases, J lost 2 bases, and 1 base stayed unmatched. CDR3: CASRTSGQETQYF. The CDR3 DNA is TGTGCCAGCAGGACTAGCGGACAAGAGACCCAGTACTTC.

Here the CDR3 reads CASSDSKRGGYTF. The CDR3 nucleotides read TGTGCCAGCAGTGACTCGAAGCGGGGTGGCTACACCTTC. J is TRBJ1-2 and V is TRBV6-4; D is unresolved. V lost 0 bases to trimming and J lost 7 bases, with 9 bases between them. The CDR3 contains 13 residues. Germline V gene lookup returns CDR1 MRHNA and CDR2 SNTAGT.

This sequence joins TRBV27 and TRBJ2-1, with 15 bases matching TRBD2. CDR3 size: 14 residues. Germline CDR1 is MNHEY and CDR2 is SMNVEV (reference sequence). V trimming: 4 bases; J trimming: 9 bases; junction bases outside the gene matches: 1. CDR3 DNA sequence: TGTGCCAGCAGTTCGGGACTAGCGGGAGGTGAGCAGTTCTTC. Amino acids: CASSSGLAGGEQFF.

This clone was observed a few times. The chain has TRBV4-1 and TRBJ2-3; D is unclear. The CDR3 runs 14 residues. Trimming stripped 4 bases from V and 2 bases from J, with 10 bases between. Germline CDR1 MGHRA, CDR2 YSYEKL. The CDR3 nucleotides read TGCGCCAGCAGCCGAGGAAGACCCACAGATACGCAGTATTTT. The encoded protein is CASSRGRPTDTQYF.

The CDR3 reads CAWSARGGDTDTQYF. In DNA form, the CDR3 reads TGTGCCTGGAGCGCCCGGGGCGGGGACACAGATACGCAGTATTTT. The chain links TRBV30 to TRBJ2-3; perhaps TRBD2 as D (6 bases). V was cut by 3 bases and J by 2 bases, with 15 bases left in between. In germline, CDR1 is GTSNPN, CDR2 SVGIG (reference sequence). The CDR3 runs to 15 residues.

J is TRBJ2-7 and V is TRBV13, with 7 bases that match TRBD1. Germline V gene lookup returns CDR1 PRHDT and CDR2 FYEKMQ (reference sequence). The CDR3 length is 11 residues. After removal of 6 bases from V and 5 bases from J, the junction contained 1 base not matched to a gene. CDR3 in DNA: TGTGCCAGCAGAGGGGGCCACGAGCAGTACTTC. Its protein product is CASRGGHEQYF.

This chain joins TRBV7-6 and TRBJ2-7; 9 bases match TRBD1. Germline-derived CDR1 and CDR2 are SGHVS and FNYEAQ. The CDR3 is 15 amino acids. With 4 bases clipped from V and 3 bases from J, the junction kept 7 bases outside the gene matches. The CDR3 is CASSSGVDRGYEQYF. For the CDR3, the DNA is TGTGCCAGCAGCTCCGGAGTGGACAGGGGCTACGAGCAGTACTTC. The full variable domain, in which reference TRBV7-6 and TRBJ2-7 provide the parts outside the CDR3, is GAGVSQSPRYKVTKRGQDVALRCDPISGHVSLYWYRQALGQGPEFLTYFNYEAQQDKSGLPNDRFSAERPEGSISTLTIQRTEQRDSAMYRCASSSGVDRGYEQYFGPGTRLTVT.

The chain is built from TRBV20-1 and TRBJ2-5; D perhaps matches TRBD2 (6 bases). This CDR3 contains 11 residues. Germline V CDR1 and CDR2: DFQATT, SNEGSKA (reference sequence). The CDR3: CSAKRVETQYF. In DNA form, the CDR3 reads TGCAGCGCCAAGCGGGTCGAGACCCAGTACTTC.

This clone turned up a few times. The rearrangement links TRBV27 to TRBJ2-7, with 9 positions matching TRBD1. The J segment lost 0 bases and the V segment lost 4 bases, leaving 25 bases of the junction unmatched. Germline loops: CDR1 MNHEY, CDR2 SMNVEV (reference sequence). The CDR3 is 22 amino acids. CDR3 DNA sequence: TGTGCCAGCAGTTCCCTATATGGGGGGACAGGGAAGTTGGGTACCCGCTCCTACGAGCAGTACTTC. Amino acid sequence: CASSSLYGGTGKLGTRSYEQYF.

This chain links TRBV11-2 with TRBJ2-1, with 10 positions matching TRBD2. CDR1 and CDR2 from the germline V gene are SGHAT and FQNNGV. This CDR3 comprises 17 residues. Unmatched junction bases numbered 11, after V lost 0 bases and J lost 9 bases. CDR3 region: CASSLEGGLAGDAEQFF. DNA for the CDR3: TGTGCCAGCAGCTTAGAGGGAGGGCTAGCGGGAGACGCTGAGCAGTTCTTC.

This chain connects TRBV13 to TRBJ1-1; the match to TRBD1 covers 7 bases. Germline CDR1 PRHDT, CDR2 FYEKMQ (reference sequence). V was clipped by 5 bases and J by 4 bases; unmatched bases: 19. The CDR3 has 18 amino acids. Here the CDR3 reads CASSVLGTARGGGTEAFF. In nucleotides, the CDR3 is TGTGCCAGCAGCGTATTGGGGACAGCCCGGGGAGGAGGCACTGAAGCTTTCTTT. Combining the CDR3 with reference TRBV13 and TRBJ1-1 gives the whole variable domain AAGVIQSPRHLIKEKRETATLKCYPIPRHDTVYWYQQGPGQDPQFLISFYEKMQSDKGSIPDRFSAQQFSDYHSELNMSSLELGDSALYFCASSVLGTARGGGTEAFFGQGTRLTVV.

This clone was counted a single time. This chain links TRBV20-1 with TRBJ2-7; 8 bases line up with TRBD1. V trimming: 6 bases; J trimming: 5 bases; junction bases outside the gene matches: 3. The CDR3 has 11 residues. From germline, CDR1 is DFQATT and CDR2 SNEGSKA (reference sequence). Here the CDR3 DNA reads TGCAGTGCATACAGGGGGAACGAGCAGTACTTC. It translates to CSAYRGNEQYF.

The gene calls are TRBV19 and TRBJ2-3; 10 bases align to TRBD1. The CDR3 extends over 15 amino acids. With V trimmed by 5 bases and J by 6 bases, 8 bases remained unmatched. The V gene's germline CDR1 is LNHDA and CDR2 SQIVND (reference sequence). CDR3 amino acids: CASSPRQGASDTQYF. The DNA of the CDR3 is TGTGCCAGTAGTCCTCGACAGGGGGCGAGTGATACGCAGTATTTT.

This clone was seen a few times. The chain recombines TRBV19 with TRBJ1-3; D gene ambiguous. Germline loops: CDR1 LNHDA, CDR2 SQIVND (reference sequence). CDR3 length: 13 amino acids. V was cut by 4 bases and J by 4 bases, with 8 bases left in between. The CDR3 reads CASSTSVGNTIYF. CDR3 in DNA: TGTGCCAGTAGTACCTCGGTCGGAAACACCATATATTTT.

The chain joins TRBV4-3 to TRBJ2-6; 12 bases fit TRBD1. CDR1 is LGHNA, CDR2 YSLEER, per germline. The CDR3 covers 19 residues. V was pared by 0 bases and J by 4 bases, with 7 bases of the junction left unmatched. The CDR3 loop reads CASSQDDRDRGQGANVLTF. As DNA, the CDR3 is TGCGCCAGCAGCCAAGACGACCGGGACAGGGGGCAAGGGGCCAACGTCCTGACTTTC.

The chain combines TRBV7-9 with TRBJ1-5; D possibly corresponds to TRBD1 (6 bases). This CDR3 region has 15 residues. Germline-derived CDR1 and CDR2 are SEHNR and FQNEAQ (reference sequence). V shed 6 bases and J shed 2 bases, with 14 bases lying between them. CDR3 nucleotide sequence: TGTGCCAGCAGTCCCTCAGGGGCTGGCAATCAGCCCCAGCATTTT. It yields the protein CASSPSGAGNQPQHF.

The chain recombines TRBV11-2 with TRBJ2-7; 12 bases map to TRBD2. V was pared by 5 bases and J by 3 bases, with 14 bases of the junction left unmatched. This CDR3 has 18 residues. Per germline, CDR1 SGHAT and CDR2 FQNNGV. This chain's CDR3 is CASSGASGRDPFHYEQYF. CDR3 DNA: TGTGCCAGCAGCGGCGCTAGCGGGAGGGACCCTTTTCACTACGAGCAGTACTTC.

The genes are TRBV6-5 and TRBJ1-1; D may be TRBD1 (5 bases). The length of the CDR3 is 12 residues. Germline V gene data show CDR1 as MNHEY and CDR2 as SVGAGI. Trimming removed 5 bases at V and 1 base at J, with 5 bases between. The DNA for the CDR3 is TGTGCCAGCAGTGACAGGAACACTGAAGCTTTCTTT. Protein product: CASSDRNTEAFF.

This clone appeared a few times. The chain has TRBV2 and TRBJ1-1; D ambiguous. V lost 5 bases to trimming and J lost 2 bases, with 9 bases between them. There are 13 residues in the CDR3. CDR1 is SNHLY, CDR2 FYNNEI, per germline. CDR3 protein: CASSLRFNTEAFF. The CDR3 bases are TGTGCCAGCAGTCTGCGGTTTAACACTGAAGCTTTCTTT.

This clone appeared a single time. The CDR3 nucleotides read TGTGCCAGCAGTACCCGGGTACCTTGCCACTACGAGCAGTACTTC. Its protein is CASSTRVPCHYEQYF. The V and J genes are TRBV21-1 and TRBJ2-7; TRBD2, the table's D call, lacks a check against the DNA. TRBV21-1 is a listed pseudogene. The CDR3 runs to 15 residues.

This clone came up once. CDR3 nucleotide sequence: TGTGCCAGCAGCCCCCCCCGAGGGGGAAACATTCAGTACTTC. It yields the protein CASSPPRGGNIQYF. The chain combines TRBV6-4 with TRBJ2-4; D possibly corresponds to TRBD1 (6 bases). CDR3 size: 14 residues. The germline V gene has CDR1 MRHNA and CDR2 SNTAGT. V was trimmed by 6 bases and J by 6 bases, leaving 15 bases between them.

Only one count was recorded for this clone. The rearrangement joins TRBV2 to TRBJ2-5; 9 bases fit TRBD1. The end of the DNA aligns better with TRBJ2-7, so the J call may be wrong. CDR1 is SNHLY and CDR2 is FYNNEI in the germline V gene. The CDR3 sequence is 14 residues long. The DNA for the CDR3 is TGTGCCAGCAGGATTGGGACAGGGCCCTACGAGCAGTACTTC. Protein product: CASRIGTGPYEQYF.

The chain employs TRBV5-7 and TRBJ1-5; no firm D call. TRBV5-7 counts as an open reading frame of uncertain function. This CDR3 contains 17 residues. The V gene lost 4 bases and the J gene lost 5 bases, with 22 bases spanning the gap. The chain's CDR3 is CASSPVWGVSGDQPQHF. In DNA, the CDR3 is TGTGCCAGCAGCCCCGTGTGGGGTGTGAGCGGGGATCAGCCCCAGCATTTT.